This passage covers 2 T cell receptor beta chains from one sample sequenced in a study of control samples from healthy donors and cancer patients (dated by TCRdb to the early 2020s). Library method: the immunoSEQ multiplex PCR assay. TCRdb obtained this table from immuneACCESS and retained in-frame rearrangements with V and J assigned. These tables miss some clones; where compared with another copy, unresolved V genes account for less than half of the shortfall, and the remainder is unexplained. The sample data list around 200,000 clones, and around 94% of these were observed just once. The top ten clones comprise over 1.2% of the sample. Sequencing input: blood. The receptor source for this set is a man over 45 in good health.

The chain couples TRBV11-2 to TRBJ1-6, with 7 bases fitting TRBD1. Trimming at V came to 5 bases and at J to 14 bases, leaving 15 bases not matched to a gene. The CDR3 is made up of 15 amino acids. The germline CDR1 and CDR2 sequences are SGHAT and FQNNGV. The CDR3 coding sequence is TGTGCCAGCAGCCCTCAGGCGACAGGGCCTGACACCCTCCACTTT. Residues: CASSPQATGPDTLHF.

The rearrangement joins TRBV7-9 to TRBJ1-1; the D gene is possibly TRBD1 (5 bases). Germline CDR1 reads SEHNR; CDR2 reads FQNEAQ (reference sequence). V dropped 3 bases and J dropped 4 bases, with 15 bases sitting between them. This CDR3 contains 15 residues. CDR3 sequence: CASSFHGAGSTEAFF. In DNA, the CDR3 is TGTGCCAGCAGCTTTCACGGGGCTGGGAGCACTGAAGCTTTCTTT.